This TCR beta chain derives from a study of cytomegalovirus exposure and HLA in healthy donors. With 60 Vbeta and 13 Jbeta primers, the PCR was carried out. Clones were read by immunoSEQ multiplex PCR, and TCRdb kept only the in-frame ones, dropping some. The sample has around 140,000 clones; approximately 74% are singletons. At collection, donors were nominally healthy, but unrecorded immune exposures were probable. Trimming left V 0 bases short and J 1 base short, with 9 bases between. CDR1 is LGHNA, CDR2 YNFKEQ, per germline. The CDR3 is 15 residues long. This receptor was identified in a male donor in good health and CMV-seronegative. This sequence joins TRBV4-2 and TRBJ1-1, with no clear D. Material: PBMCs. The CDR3 is CASSQERFGNTEAFF. DNA for the CDR3: TGTGCCAGCAGCCAAGAGAGGTTTGGGAACACTGAAGCTTTCTTT.